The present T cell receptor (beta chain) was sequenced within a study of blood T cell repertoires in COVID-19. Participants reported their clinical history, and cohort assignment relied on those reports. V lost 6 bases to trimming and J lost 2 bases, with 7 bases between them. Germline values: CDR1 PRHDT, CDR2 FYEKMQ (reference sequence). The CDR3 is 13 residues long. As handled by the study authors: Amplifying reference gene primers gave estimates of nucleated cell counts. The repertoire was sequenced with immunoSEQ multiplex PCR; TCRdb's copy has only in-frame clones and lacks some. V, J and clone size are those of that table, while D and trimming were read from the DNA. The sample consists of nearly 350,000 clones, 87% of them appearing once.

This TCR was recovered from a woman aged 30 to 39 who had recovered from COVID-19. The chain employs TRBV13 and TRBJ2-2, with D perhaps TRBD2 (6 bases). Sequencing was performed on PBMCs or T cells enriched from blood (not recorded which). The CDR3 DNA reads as TGTGCCAGCAGGGGGACTAACACCGGGGAGCTGTTTTTT. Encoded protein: CASRGTNTGELFF.